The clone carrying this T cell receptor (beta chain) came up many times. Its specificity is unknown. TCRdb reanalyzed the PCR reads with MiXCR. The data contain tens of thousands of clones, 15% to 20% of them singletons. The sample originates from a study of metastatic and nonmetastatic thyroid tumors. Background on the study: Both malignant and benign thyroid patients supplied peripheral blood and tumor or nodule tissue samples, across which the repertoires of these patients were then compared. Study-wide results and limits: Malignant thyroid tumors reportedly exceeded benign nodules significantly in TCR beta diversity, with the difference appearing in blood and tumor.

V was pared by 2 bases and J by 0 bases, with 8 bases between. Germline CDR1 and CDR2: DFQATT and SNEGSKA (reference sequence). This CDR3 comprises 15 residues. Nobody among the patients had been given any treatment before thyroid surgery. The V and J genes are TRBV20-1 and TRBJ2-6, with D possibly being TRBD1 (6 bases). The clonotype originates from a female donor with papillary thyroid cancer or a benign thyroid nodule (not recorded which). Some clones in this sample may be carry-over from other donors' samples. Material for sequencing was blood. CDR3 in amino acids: CSARKGVSGANVLTF. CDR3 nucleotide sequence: TGCAGTGCTAGAAAGGGGGTCTCTGGGGCCAACGTCCTGACTTTC.